This T cell receptor (beta chain) originates from a study of shared clonotypes between healthy human individuals. Study as a whole: Three plates were used per donor for CD4 naive, three for CD4 memory, two for CD8 naive and one for CD8 memory.

Healthy and HIV-negative, the adult donors had no recent acute infections or vaccinations. Study-wide results and limits: Memory subsets had estimated richness that was generally smaller than that of naive subsets. Tissues were not sampled, only blood, and their repertoires likely differ.

Some clones are missing from TCRdb's copy, which holds only in-frame ones; the method was immunoSEQ multiplex PCR. The sample lists about 1.1 million clones, approximately 78% occurring once. This clone was picked up many times. Its antigen is unidentified. Germline V CDR1 and CDR2: SGHRS, YFSETQ. V lost 5 bases to trimming and J lost 8 bases, with 14 bases between them. The CDR3 loop spans 13 amino acids. The V call is TRBV5-1, the J call TRBJ2-1, with D tentatively TRBD1 (6 bases). This clonotype originated in a young man in good health. Some clones in this sample may be carry-over from other donors' samples. The specimen was memory CD4+ T cells from PBMCs. The subset: CD45RA-negative fraction. CDR3 protein: CASRLRGGDEQFF. The CDR3 DNA sequence: TGCGCCAGCAGATTAAGAGGGGGTGATGAGCAGTTCTTC.